The 23 T cell receptor beta chains below all came from one sample that was sequenced in a study of T cell changes during pregnancy in multiple sclerosis. Only in-frame clones appear in the TCRdb table, and some are missing; sequencing was by immunoSEQ multiplex PCR. The table has just under 100,000 clones, approximately 95% seen once. Sequencing was performed on peripheral blood, taken after pregnancy. The receptors shown here come from a female donor with multiple sclerosis, enrolled in a pregnancy study.

V gene TRBV5-1 combines with J gene TRBJ2-3; 8 bases match TRBD1. Germline V gives CDR1 SGHRS, CDR2 YFSETQ. The CDR3 has 15 residues. J lost 2 bases, V lost 4 bases, and 6 bases had no gene match. CDR3 DNA: TGCGCCAGCAGCCACCCCCAGGGGGCCACAGATACGCAGTATTTT. Translating it yields CASSHPQGATDTQYF.

The chain combines TRBV7-2 with TRBJ2-7; D ambiguous. The length of the CDR3 is 15 residues. V dropped 1 base and J dropped 3 bases, with 13 bases sitting between them. In germline, CDR1 is SGHTA, CDR2 FQGNSA. The CDR3: CASSLGGRKSYEQYF. The CDR3, as DNA: TGTGCCAGCAGCTTAGGCGGAAGGAAGAGCTACGAGCAGTACTTC.

The chain has TRBV29-1 and TRBJ2-7; 9 bases align to TRBD1. The CDR3 consists of 13 residues. Germline lookup yields CDR1 SQVTM and CDR2 ANQGSEA. The V gene end was trimmed by 5 bases and the J gene end by 9 bases; junction bases not matched to a gene: 11. The CDR3 sequence is CSVRFTGGSGQYF. As DNA, the CDR3 is TGCAGCGTTCGTTTCACAGGGGGCTCAGGGCAGTACTTC.

This chain uses TRBV5-1 with TRBJ1-4; D is possibly TRBD1 (6 bases). The CDR3 runs to 15 residues. Germline CDR1 is SGHRS and CDR2 is YFSETQ. The V end lost 4 bases, the J end lost 5 bases, and 15 bases lay between the germline ends. The DNA of the CDR3 is TGCGCCAGCAGCCCCGCCGGACAGCTAAATGAAAAACTGTTTTTT. Protein: CASSPAGQLNEKLFF.

V usage is TRBV5-1 and J usage is TRBJ2-5; 7 nucleotides align to TRBD2. Germline lookup yields CDR1 SGHRS and CDR2 YFSETQ. CDR3 length equals 15 residues. J gave up 2 bases and V 7 bases, and 11 bases lay outside the gene matches. Here the CDR3 reads CASSFGTGGQETQYF. The CDR3 DNA sequence: TGCGCCAGCTCTTTCGGGACGGGGGGACAAGAGACCCAGTACTTC.

This chain connects TRBV9 to TRBJ2-1; D unclear. V was pared by 5 bases and J by 8 bases, with 11 bases between. CDR3 length equals 12 residues. Germline-derived CDR1 and CDR2 are SGDLS and YYNGEE. In DNA form, the CDR3 reads TGTGCCAGCAGAGGAGTGAGCGATGAGCAGTTCTTC. It yields the protein CASRGVSDEQFF.

The count of this clone is one. This chain connects TRBV28 to TRBJ2-4; 7 bases are a match to TRBD2. Per germline, CDR1 MDHEN and CDR2 SYDVKM. V trimming: 2 bases; J trimming: 7 bases; junction bases outside the gene matches: 8. The CDR3 is 15 residues long. For the CDR3, the DNA is TGTGCCAGCAGTTTAGACGGGGGAGGGATGAACATTCAGTACTTC. Translation gives CASSLDGGGMNIQYF.

The J gene is TRBJ2-7, the V gene TRBV7-9; 7 bases are shared with TRBD2. With 8 bases clipped from V and 3 bases from J, the junction kept 1 base outside the gene matches. The CDR3 is made up of 11 amino acids. Looked up from germline, CDR1 is SEHNR and CDR2 is FQNEAQ (reference sequence). The CDR3 nucleotides read TGTGCCAGCGGCGGGGGCTACGAGCAGTACTTC. Translated, it gives CASGGGYEQYF.

CDR3 loop: CASSLGLAGMNNEQFF. The CDR3 nucleotides read TGTGCCAGCAGCTTGGGGCTAGCGGGGATGAACAATGAGCAGTTCTTC. The rearrangement links TRBV5-4 to TRBJ2-1, with TRBD2 identical over 9 bases. Trimming took 0 bases from V and 5 from J; bases not matched to a gene: 6. This CDR3 spans 16 amino acids. Per germline, CDR1 SGHNT and CDR2 YYREEE (reference sequence).

The chain carries TRBV19 and TRBJ1-4; 8 bases map to TRBD1. Germline values: CDR1 LNHDA, CDR2 SQIVND (reference sequence). V gave up 5 bases and J gave up 7 bases; unmatched junction bases: 3. The CDR3 is made up of 13 amino acids. CDR3 amino acids: CASSQGAVEKLFF. The CDR3 region has the DNA TGTGCCAGTAGTCAGGGGGCTGTTGAAAAACTGTTTTTT.

The chain recombines TRBV13 with TRBJ2-7; D not resolved. The CDR3 sequence is 13 residues long. V lost 3 bases to trimming and J lost 1 base, with 7 bases between them. CDR1 and CDR2 from the germline V gene are PRHDT and FYEKMQ (reference sequence). CDR3 bases: TGTGCCAGCAGCTTGGAACAGTCCTACGAGCAGTACTTC. Amino acids: CASSLEQSYEQYF.

The rearrangement links TRBV6-5 to TRBJ2-7, with D possibly being TRBD2 (5 bases). CDR3 size: 14 residues. Germline CDR1 reads MNHEY; CDR2 reads SVGAGI. The V end lost 3 bases, the J end lost 0 bases, and 9 bases lay between the germline ends. The DNA for the CDR3 is TGTGCCAGCAGTTATGGACTGCACTCCTACGAGCAGTACTTC. This encodes CASSYGLHSYEQYF.

The genes are TRBV19 and TRBJ1-1; TRBD1 matches 7 bases. CDR1 is LNHDA, CDR2 SQIVND, per germline (reference sequence). This CDR3 has 14 amino acids. Trimming cost V 2 bases and J 2 bases; bases outside gene matches: 2. The CDR3 here is CASSITGVNTEAFF. Written as DNA, the CDR3 is TGTGCCAGTAGTATAACAGGGGTCAACACTGAAGCTTTCTTT.

The chain links TRBV6-4 to TRBJ2-3; weak D call: TRBD2 (6 bases). The CDR3 has 15 amino acids. Germline V CDR1 and CDR2: MRHNA, SNTAGT. Trimming pared 1 base from V and 1 base from J, leaving 9 bases between. The CDR3 DNA reads TGTGCCAGCAGTGACTTGGCTAGCGGCACAGATACGCAGTATTTT. It translates to CASSDLASGTDTQYF.

The rearrangement joins TRBV7-2 to TRBJ1-1; D is ambiguous. Germline CDR1 reads SGHTA; CDR2 reads FQGNSA. This CDR3 is built from 15 residues. V lost 1 base to trimming and J lost 2 bases, with 11 bases between them. CDR3 loop: CASSLGGSVNTEAFF. The CDR3 DNA reads as TGTGCCAGCAGCTTAGGCGGCAGCGTTAACACTGAAGCTTTCTTT.

The chain carries TRBV27 and TRBJ2-2, with D perhaps TRBD2 (6 bases). Germline V gene data show CDR1 as MNHEY and CDR2 as SMNVEV (reference sequence). This CDR3 is built from 17 residues. Between the trimmed V and J ends, which lost 2 bases and 4 bases, there was a span of 17 bases. The DNA for the CDR3 is TGTGCCAGCAGTTTACTCCGCCGGGGACTCGTCACCGGGGAGCTGTTTTTT. Translation: CASSLLRRGLVTGELFF.

The rearrangement links TRBV6-1 to TRBJ1-5, with unresolved D. The CDR3 extends over 15 amino acids. CDR1 and CDR2 from the germline V gene are MNHNS and SASEGT. Trimming stripped 5 bases from V and 6 bases from J, with 17 bases between. The DNA of the CDR3 is TGTGCCAGCAGTCCCCCGCCCTATCCCATTCAGCCCCAGCATTTT. Its translation: CASSPPPYPIQPQHF.

The chain joins TRBV2 to TRBJ2-7; 7 nucleotides agree with TRBD1. The germline V gene encodes CDR1 SNHLY and CDR2 FYNNEI. This CDR3 contains 11 residues. Unmatched junction bases numbered 8, after V lost 5 bases and J lost 13 bases. The CDR3 spells CASSKRGRYYF. The CDR3 DNA is TGTGCCAGCAGTAAAAGGGGGCGGTACTACTTC.

V gene TRBV28 combines with J gene TRBJ1-5; D may be TRBD1 (6 bases). The CDR3 consists of 19 residues. Germline lookup yields CDR1 MDHEN and CDR2 SYDVKM. Trimming shortened V by 3 bases and J by 2 bases, and 23 bases separated the two germline ends. CDR3: CASSFRGQRGGRGNQPQHF. CDR3 in DNA: TGTGCCAGCAGTTTTAGGGGCCAGCGAGGGGGACGTGGCAATCAGCCCCAGCATTTT.

The J gene is TRBJ2-5, the V gene TRBV9, with TRBD1 identical over 8 bases. Germline loops: CDR1 SGDLS, CDR2 YYNGEE. The ends lost 4 bases at V and 4 bases at J; junction bases unmatched: 6. The CDR3 contains 14 residues. In DNA form, the CDR3 reads TGTGCCAGCAGCCAAGGACAGGGACGAGAGACCCAGTACTTC. Its translation is CASSQGQGRETQYF.

This sequence joins TRBV6-1 and TRBJ2-1, with 9 nucleotides matching TRBD2. CDR3 length: 16 amino acids. V lost 0 bases to trimming and J lost 10 bases; unmatched junction nucleotides: 10. CDR1 MNHNS and CDR2 SASEGT come from the germline V gene. CDR3 in amino acids: CASSEARRSSGGEQFF. In DNA form, the CDR3 reads TGTGCCAGCAGTGAAGCGCGGCGGTCCAGCGGGGGGGAGCAGTTCTTC.

The genes are TRBV5-1 and TRBJ2-7; D remains ambiguous. This CDR3 spans 12 amino acids. The V gene lost 4 bases and the J gene lost 5 bases, with 10 bases spanning the gap. In germline, CDR1 is SGHRS, CDR2 YFSETQ. The CDR3 sequence is CASSDVGHEQYF. CDR3 sequence (DNA): TGCGCCAGCAGCGATGTGGGCCACGAGCAGTACTTC.

The V call is TRBV5-4, the J call TRBJ1-5, with 7 bases aligning to TRBD1. Germline assignment: CDR1 SGHNT and CDR2 YYREEE (reference sequence). V was clipped by 0 bases and J by 9 bases; unmatched bases: 3. This CDR3 spans 13 amino acids. CDR3 sequence: CASSLVPGGPQHF. As DNA, the CDR3 is TGTGCCAGCAGCTTGGTCCCAGGGGGGCCCCAGCATTTT.